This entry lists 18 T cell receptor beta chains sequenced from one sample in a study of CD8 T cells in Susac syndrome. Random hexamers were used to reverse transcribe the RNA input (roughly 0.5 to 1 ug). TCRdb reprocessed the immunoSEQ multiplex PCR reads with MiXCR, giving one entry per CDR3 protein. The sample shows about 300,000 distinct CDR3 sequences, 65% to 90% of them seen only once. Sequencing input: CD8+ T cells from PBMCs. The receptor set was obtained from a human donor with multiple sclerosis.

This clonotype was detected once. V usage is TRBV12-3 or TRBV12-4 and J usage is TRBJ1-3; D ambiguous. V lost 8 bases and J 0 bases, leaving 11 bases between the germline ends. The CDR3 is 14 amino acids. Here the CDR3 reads CASGELYSGNTIYF. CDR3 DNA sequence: TGTGCCAGCGGGGAACTATACTCTGGAAACACCATATATTTT.

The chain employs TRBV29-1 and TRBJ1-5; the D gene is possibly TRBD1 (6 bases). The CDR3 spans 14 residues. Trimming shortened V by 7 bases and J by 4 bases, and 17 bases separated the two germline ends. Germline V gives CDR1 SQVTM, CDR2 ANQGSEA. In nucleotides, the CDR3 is TGCAGCGCCCGGGGGGCAGTTAAAAATCAGCCCCAGCATTTT. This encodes CSARGAVKNQPQHF. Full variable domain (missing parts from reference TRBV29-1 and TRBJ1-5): SAVISQKPSRDICQRGTSLTIQCQVDSQVTMMFWYRQQPGQSLTLIATANQGSEATYESGFVIDKFPISRPNLTFSTLTVSNMSPEDSSIYLCSARGAVKNQPQHFGDGTRLSIL.

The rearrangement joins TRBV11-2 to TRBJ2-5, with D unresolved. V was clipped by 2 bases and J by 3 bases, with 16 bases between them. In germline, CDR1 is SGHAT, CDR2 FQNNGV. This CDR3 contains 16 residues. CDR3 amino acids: CASSLWTRNAKETQYF. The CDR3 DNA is TGTGCCAGCAGCTTATGGACCCGGAATGCAAAAGAGACCCAGTACTTC.

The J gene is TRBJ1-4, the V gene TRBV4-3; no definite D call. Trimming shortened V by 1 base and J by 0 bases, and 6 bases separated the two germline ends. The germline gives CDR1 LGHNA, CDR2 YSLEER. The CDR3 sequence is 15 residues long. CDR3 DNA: TGCGCCAGCAGCCAAGGCCGAGCAACTAATGAAAAACTGTTTTTT. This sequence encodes CASSQGRATNEKLFF.

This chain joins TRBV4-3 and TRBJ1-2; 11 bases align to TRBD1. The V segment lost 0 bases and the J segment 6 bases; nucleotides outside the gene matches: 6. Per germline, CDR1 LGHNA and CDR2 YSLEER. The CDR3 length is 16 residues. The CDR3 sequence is CASSQDADRGLDGYTF. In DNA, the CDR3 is TGCGCCAGCAGCCAAGATGCGGACAGGGGGCTAGATGGCTACACCTTC.

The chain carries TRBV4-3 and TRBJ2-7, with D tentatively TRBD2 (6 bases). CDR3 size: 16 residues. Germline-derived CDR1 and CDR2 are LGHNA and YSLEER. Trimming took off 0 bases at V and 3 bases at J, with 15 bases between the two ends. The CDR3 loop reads CASSQEAQGLLYEQYF. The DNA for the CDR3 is TGCGCCAGCAGCCAAGAAGCCCAGGGACTTCTCTACGAGCAGTACTTC.

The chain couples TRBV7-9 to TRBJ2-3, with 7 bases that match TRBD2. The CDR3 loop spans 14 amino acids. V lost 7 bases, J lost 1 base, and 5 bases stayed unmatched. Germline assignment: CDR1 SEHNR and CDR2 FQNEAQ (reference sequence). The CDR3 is CASKGGMGTDTQYF. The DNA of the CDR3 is TGTGCCAGCAAGGGAGGGATGGGCACAGATACGCAGTATTTT.

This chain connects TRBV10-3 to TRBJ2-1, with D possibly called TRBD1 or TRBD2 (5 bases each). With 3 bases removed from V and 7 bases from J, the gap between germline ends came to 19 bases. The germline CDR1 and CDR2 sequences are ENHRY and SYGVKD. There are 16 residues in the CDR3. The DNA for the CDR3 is TGTGCCATCAGTGATGAACCGGGACCAGCCCTGAATGAGCAGTTCTTC. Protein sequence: CAISDEPGPALNEQFF.

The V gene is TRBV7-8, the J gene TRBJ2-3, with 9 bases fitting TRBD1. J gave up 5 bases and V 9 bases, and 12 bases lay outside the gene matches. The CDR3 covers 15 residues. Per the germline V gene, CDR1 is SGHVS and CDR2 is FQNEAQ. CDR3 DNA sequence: TGTGCCAGTAGAGGAGGGACAGGGTCCCGAGATACGCAGTATTTT. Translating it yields CASRGGTGSRDTQYF.

This chain's CDR3 is CASSIDFNEQFF. CDR3 sequence (DNA): TGTGCCAGCAGTATAGACTTCAATGAGCAGTTCTTC. V usage is TRBV27 and J usage is TRBJ2-1; D is uncertain. The CDR3 has 12 amino acids. Germline-derived CDR1 and CDR2 are MNHEY and SMNVEV (reference sequence). V dropped 5 bases and J dropped 6 bases, with 8 bases sitting between them.

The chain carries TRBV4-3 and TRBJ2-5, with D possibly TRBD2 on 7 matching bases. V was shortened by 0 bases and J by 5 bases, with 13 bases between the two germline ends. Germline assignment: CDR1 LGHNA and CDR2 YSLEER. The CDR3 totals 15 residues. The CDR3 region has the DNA TGCGCCAGCAGCCAAGACGTGCGGGGGCGTGAGACCCAGTACTTC. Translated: CASSQDVRGRETQYF.

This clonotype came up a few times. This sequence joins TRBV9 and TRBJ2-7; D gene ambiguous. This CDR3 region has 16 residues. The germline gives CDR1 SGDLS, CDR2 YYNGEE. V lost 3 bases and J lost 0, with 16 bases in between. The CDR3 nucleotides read TGTGCCAGCAGCGAAAATGTTAACAGTGCCTCCTACGAGCAGTACTTC. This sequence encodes CASSENVNSASYEQYF.

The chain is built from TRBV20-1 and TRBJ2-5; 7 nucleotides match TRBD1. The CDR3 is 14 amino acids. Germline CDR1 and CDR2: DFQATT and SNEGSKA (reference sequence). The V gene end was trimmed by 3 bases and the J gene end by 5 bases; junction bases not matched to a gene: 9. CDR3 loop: CSARAPTGWETQYF. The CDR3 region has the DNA TGCAGTGCTAGGGCCCCGACAGGGTGGGAGACCCAGTACTTC.

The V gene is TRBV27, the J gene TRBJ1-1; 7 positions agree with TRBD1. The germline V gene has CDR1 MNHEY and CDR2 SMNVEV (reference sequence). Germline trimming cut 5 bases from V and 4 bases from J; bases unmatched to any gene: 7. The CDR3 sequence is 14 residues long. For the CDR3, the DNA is TGTGCCAGCAGTCCAGGGGGGCCAGGCACTGAAGCTTTCTTT. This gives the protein CASSPGGPGTEAFF.

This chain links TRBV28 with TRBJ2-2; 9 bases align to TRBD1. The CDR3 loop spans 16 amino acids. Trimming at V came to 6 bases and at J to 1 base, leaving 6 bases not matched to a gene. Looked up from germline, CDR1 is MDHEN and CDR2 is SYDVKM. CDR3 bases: TGTGCCAGCAGAGGCCGGGACAGGGTGAACACCGGGGAGCTGTTTTTT. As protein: CASRGRDRVNTGELFF. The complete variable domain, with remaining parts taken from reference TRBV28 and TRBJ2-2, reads DVKVTQSSRYLVKRTGEKVFLECVQDMDHENMFWYRQDPGLGLRLIYFSYDVKMKEKGDIPEGYSVSREKKERFSLILESASTNQTSMYLCASRGRDRVNTGELFFGEGSRLTVL.

In DNA, the CDR3 is TGTGCCAGCAGCTTAGGAATTTCGTGGGAGGGCTCCTACAATGAGCAGTTCTTC. Protein: CASSLGISWEGSYNEQFF. The V gene is TRBV7-6, the J gene TRBJ2-1, with 7 bases lining up with TRBD2. The germline CDR1 and CDR2 sequences are SGHVS and FNYEAQ. The CDR3 is 18 amino acids. V gave up 1 base and J gave up 0 bases; unmatched junction bases: 9.

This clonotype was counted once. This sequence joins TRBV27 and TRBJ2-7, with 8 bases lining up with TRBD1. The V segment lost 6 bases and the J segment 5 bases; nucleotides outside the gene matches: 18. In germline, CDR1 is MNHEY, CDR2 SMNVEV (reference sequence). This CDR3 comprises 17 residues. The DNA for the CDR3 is TGTGCCAGCAGCTTACTTACTTTTCAGGGGGCTAGGAACGAGCAGTACTTC. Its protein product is CASSLLTFQGARNEQYF.

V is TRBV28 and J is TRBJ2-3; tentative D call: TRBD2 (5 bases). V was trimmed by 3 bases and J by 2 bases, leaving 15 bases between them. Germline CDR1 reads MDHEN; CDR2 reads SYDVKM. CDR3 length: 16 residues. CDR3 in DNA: TGTGCCAGCAGTTTCCCCTCGGAGGTTCCCACAGATACGCAGTATTTT. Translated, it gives CASSFPSEVPTDTQYF.